This entry features one TCR beta chain sequence. The CDR3 totals 16 residues. This sample was taken from a study of blood T cells in healthy people across ages. Together with a sample-barcoded 5' primer, a J-beta primer mix was included in a second PCR lasting roughly 7 to 11 cycles. Every molecule of cDNA carried a tag from a template-switch adaptor with 12 random nucleotides. Paired-end reads containing CDR3 totaled no fewer than 2.5 million for each sample. TCRdb recomputed calls from the 5' RACE reads with MiXCR, one row per CDR3 protein. The sample shows under 2,000,000 distinct CDR3 sequences, around 48% of them seen only once.

Material for sequencing was blood. The clonotype originates from a woman between 40 and 50 years old in good health. The chain has TRBV21-1 and TRBJ1-6; the D call TRBD1 from the table was never checked on the DNA. TRBV21-1 is classified as a pseudogene. CDR3 residues: CASSKILRTGQSPLHF. Written as DNA, the CDR3 is TGTGCCAGCAGCAAAATCCTCCGGACAGGTCAATCACCCCTCCACTTT.